Shown below are 20 T cell receptor beta chains from a single sample sequenced in a study of OX40 agonist ivuxolimab in advanced cancers. Assay used: immunoSEQ multiplex PCR; TCRdb lists only in-frame clones, some missing. The top ten clones hold more than 13% of a sample with tens of thousands of clones, around 90% of them seen once. Sequencing used CD4+ or CD8+ T cells sorted from blood, obtained in a trial of the OX40 agonist ivuxolimab. These receptors originate from an adult with an advanced solid tumor such as melanoma, head and neck, liver or kidney cancer.

The V call is TRBV6-5, the J call TRBJ1-2, with no clear D. Germline-derived CDR1 and CDR2 are MNHEY and SVGAGI. The CDR3 contains 15 residues. V lost 6 bases and J lost 4, with 18 bases in between. The chain's CDR3 is CASRPHPPWSYGYTF. The CDR3 nucleotides are TGTGCCAGCAGGCCCCATCCCCCCTGGAGCTATGGCTACACCTTC.

The V call is TRBV19, the J call TRBJ2-5, with 8 bases matching TRBD1. This CDR3 is built from 16 residues. V lost 1 base, J lost 5 bases, and 9 bases stayed unmatched. Germline CDR1 and CDR2: LNHDA and SQIVND (reference sequence). The CDR3 DNA follows: TGTGCCAGTAGTATAGCCGGGCAGGGGGCACGGGAGACCCAGTACTTC. Translated: CASSIAGQGARETQYF.

V gene TRBV5-5 combines with J gene TRBJ2-7, with 8 positions matching TRBD1. This CDR3 has 14 amino acids. J was trimmed by 0 bases and V by 4 bases; bases with no gene match: 3. Germline CDR1 and CDR2: SGHKS and YYEKEE (reference sequence). In DNA, the CDR3 is TGTGCCAGCAGCCAGACAGGGGCCTCCTACGAGCAGTACTTC. Its protein product is CASSQTGASYEQYF.

The rearrangement joins TRBV5-7 to TRBJ2-2; 8 bases are shared with TRBD1. TRBV5-7 is marked as an open reading frame, function uncertain. There are 14 residues in the CDR3. Trimming at V came to 6 bases and at J to 8 bases, leaving 9 bases not matched to a gene. The CDR3 nucleotides are TGTGCCAGCAAGAATGGACAGGGAGGTGGGGAGCTGTTTTTT. Amino acid sequence: CASKNGQGGGELFF.

With respect to this clone: This likely reflects a read error, since a far larger clone is one base away. The V call is TRBV19, the J call TRBJ1-5; TRBD1 aligns across 8 bases. Losses at the gene ends were 5 bases for V and 4 bases for J; bases not matched to a gene: 10. Germline loops: CDR1 LNHDA, CDR2 SQIVND (reference sequence). The CDR3 has 16 residues. The CDR3 coding sequence is TGTGCCAGTAGTTACTTCGGACAGGGAAGAAATCAGCCCCAGCATTTT. It translates to CASSYFGQGRNQPQHF.

This chain uses TRBV27 with TRBJ2-1, with 8 bases fitting TRBD2. There are 19 residues in the CDR3. Unmatched junction bases numbered 21, after V lost 3 bases and J lost 8 bases. Germline CDR1 is MNHEY and CDR2 is SMNVEV (reference sequence). The DNA for the CDR3 is TGTGCCAGCAGTTTCATAGGTGGGGGGGCGGGAGGTACACTCGATGAGCAGTTCTTC. Encoded protein: CASSFIGGGAGGTLDEQFF.

V and J are TRBV5-4 and TRBJ2-7; no clear D. The V gene lost 4 bases and the J gene lost 6 bases, with 11 bases spanning the gap. The CDR3 has 12 amino acids. CDR1 is SGHNT, CDR2 YYREEE, per germline (reference sequence). The CDR3 loop reads CASSQAPSEQYF. DNA of the CDR3: TGTGCCAGCAGCCAAGCCCCCTCCGAGCAGTACTTC.

The chain links TRBV5-4 to TRBJ2-6; the D gene is possibly TRBD1 (6 bases). The CDR3 runs to 16 residues. V lost 2 bases to trimming and J lost 3 bases, with 12 bases between them. Looked up from germline, CDR1 is SGHNT and CDR2 is YYREEE (reference sequence). CDR3 residues: CASSFTQGHGANVLTF. CDR3 DNA sequence: TGTGCCAGCAGCTTCACACAGGGACATGGGGCCAACGTCCTGACTTTC.

The chain recombines TRBV6-1 with TRBJ1-1, with D hard to call. V gave up 0 bases and J gave up 1 base, with 6 bases separating them. The CDR3 covers 14 residues. Germline lookup yields CDR1 MNHNS and CDR2 SASEGT. CDR3 DNA sequence: TGTGCCAGCAGTGAAGCGAGGAGGAACACTGAAGCTTTCTTT. Translation: CASSEARRNTEAFF.

The V gene is TRBV28, the J gene TRBJ1-6; no definite D call. V was cut by 8 bases and J by 9 bases, with 17 bases left in between. Germline V gives CDR1 MDHEN, CDR2 SYDVKM. CDR3 length: 14 amino acids. The CDR3 DNA follows: TGTGCCAGCGGGTTACGAGACCGGGGTTCACCCCTCCACTTT. Its protein is CASGLRDRGSPLHF.

The rearrangement uses TRBV6-5 and TRBJ1-5; D is possibly TRBD1 (5 bases). V was cut by 5 bases and J by 10 bases, with 18 bases left in between. The CDR3 consists of 14 residues. The germline CDR1 and CDR2 sequences are MNHEY and SVGAGI. This chain's CDR3 is CASSPRQQIKPQHF. For the CDR3, the DNA is TGTGCCAGCAGTCCCCGACAGCAGATCAAACCCCAGCATTTT.

This clone was counted between two and nine times. The chain has TRBV2 and TRBJ2-3; 10 positions match TRBD2. Germline assignment: CDR1 SNHLY and CDR2 FYNNEI. The ends lost 2 bases at V and 5 bases at J; junction bases unmatched: 4. This CDR3 is 15 amino acids long. In nucleotides, the CDR3 is TGTGCCAGCAGTGAAACTAGCGGGAATTTAGATACGCAGTATTTT. Translating gives CASSETSGNLDTQYF.

The V gene is TRBV30, the J gene TRBJ1-1; D may be TRBD1 (6 bases). The CDR3 spans 11 residues. Germline CDR1 reads GTSNPN; CDR2 reads SVGIG (reference sequence). V shed 8 bases and J shed 1 base, with 8 bases lying between them. CDR3 DNA: TGTGCCGGCAGGGGGAACACTGAAGCTTTCTTT. It translates to CAGRGNTEAFF.

The chain combines TRBV18 with TRBJ1-4; 7 bases map to TRBD1. This CDR3 is built from 16 residues. Germline V CDR1 and CDR2: KGHSH, LQKENI. V dropped 4 bases and J dropped 2; count of bases not matched to a gene: 7. CDR3: CASSRNRGSTNEKLFF. CDR3 coding DNA: TGTGCCAGCTCACGGAACAGGGGATCGACTAATGAAAAACTGTTTTTT.

This clone was counted a few times. This chain uses TRBV29-1 with TRBJ1-6, with a possible D match to TRBD1 (5 bases). Trimming cost V 5 bases and J 7 bases, with 12 bases left between them. This CDR3 is 13 amino acids long. Per the germline V gene, CDR1 is SQVTM and CDR2 is ANQGSEA. The CDR3 DNA follows: TGCAGCGTTCGGGGCAGTCCAAATTCACCCCTCCACTTT. Protein sequence: CSVRGSPNSPLHF.

CDR3 sequence reads: CASSAGLAGGPDTQYF. CDR3 DNA: TGTGCCAGCAGCGCCGGACTAGCGGGAGGACCAGATACGCAGTATTTT. This rearrangement joins TRBV7-9 to TRBJ2-3, with 14 nucleotides matching TRBD2. CDR1 is SEHNR, CDR2 FQNEAQ, per germline (reference sequence). This CDR3 is 16 amino acids long. V lost 5 bases and J lost 4; bases outside the gene matches: 5.

V and J are TRBV4-1 and TRBJ2-5; D unclear. V lost 0 bases to trimming and J lost 4 bases, with 6 bases between them. The CDR3 is made up of 13 amino acids. Germline CDR1 reads MGHRA; CDR2 reads YSYEKL. In nucleotides, the CDR3 is TGCGCCAGCAGCCAAGAAGGGTTAGAGACCCAGTACTTC. Translated: CASSQEGLETQYF.

V usage is TRBV28 and J usage is TRBJ1-5; TRBD1 agrees at 10 bases. Looked up from germline, CDR1 is MDHEN and CDR2 is SYDVKM. The CDR3 is made up of 13 amino acids. The ends lost 7 bases at V and 7 bases at J; junction bases unmatched: 4. The CDR3 DNA reads as TGTGCCAGCAAGGGGACAGGGGCCCAGCCCCAGCATTTT. Translating gives CASKGTGAQPQHF.

The chain combines TRBV4-2 with TRBJ1-3; possible D gene TRBD1, 6 bases. V lost 0 bases, J lost 2 bases, and 11 bases lay in between. This CDR3 contains 16 residues. Germline loops: CDR1 LGHNA, CDR2 YNFKEQ. CDR3 amino acids: CASSQDLGATGNTIYF. The CDR3 DNA reads as TGTGCCAGCAGCCAAGATCTGGGGGCGACTGGAAACACCATATATTTT.

This clone has a single count. The chain links TRBV5-8 to TRBJ2-4; D is possibly TRBD1 (6 bases). V was clipped by 0 bases and J by 2 bases, with 15 bases between them. Germline values: CDR1 SGHTS, CDR2 YDEGEE. The CDR3 loop spans 17 amino acids. CDR3 in amino acids: CASSLAPAGASKNIQYF. CDR3 in DNA: TGTGCCAGCAGCTTGGCCCCGGCAGGGGCTTCCAAAAACATTCAGTACTTC.